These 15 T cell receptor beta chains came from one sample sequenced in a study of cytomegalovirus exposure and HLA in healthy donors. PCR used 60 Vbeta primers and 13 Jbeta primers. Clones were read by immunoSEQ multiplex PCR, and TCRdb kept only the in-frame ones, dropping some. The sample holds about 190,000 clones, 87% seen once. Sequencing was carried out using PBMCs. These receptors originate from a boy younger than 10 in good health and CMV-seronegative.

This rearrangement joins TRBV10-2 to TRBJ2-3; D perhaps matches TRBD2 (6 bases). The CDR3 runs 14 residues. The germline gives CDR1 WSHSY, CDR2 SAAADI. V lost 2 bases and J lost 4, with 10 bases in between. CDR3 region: CASSEDGGADTQYF. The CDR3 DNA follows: TGCGCCAGCAGTGAGGACGGGGGAGCAGATACGCAGTATTTT.

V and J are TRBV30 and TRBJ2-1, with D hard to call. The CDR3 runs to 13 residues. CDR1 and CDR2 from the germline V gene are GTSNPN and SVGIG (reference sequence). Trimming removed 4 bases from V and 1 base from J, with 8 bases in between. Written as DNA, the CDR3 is TGTGCCTGGACTCCTCTATCCTACAATGAGCAGTTCTTC. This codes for CAWTPLSYNEQFF.

CDR3 sequence (DNA): TGTGCCAGTAGTATCACAGGGACGACTGAAGCTTTCTTT. It encodes CASSITGTTEAFF. The chain is built from TRBV19 and TRBJ1-1, with a tentative D call TRBD1 (6 bases). The germline gives CDR1 LNHDA, CDR2 SQIVND (reference sequence). V was clipped by 3 bases and J by 5 bases, with 10 bases between them. The CDR3 consists of 13 residues.

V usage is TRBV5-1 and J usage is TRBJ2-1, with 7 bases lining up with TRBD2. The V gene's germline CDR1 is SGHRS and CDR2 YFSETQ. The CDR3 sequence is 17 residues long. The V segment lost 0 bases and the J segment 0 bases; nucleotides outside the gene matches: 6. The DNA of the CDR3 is TGCGCCAGCAGCTTGGAAGGCGGCGGGAGCTCCTACAATGAGCAGTTCTTC. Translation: CASSLEGGGSSYNEQFF.

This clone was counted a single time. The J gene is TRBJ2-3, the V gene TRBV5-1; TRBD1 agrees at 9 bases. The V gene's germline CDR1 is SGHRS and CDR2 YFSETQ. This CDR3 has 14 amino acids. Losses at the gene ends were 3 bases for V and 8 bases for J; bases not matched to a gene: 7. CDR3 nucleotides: TGCGCCAGCAGCTACCGACAGGGGGAGGGTACGCAGTATTTT. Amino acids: CASSYRQGEGTQYF.

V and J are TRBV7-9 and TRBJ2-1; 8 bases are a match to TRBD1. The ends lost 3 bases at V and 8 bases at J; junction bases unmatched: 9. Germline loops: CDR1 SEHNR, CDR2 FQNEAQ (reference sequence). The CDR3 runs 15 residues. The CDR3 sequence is CASSLAGTGVYEQFF. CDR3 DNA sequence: TGTGCCAGCAGCTTGGCCGGGACAGGAGTGTATGAGCAGTTCTTC.

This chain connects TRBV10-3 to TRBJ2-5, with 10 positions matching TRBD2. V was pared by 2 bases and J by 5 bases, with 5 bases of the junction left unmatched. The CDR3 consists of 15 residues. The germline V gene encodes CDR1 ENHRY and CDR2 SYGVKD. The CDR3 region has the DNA TGTGCCATCAGTGAGAGGGGTAGCGGGGGGGAGACCCAGTACTTC. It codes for CAISERGSGGETQYF.

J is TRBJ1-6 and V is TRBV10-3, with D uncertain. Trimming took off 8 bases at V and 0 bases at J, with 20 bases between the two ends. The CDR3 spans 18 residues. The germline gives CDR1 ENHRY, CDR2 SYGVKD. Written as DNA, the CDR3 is TGTGCCATCCGCGAGGGTTCTTATCCCAGCTCCTATAATTCACCCCTCCACTTT. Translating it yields CAIREGSYPSSYNSPLHF.

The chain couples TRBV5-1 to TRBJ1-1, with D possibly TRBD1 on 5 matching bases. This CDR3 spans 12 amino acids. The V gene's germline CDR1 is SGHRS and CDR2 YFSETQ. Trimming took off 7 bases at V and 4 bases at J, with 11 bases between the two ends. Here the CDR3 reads CASGAGSTEAFF. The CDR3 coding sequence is TGCGCCAGCGGGGCAGGGTCCACTGAAGCTTTCTTT.

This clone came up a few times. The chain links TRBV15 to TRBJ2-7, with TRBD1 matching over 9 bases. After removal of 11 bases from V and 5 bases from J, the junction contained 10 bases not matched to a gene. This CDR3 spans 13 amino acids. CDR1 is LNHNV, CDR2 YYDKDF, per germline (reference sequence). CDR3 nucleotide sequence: TGTGCCGCTAAGACAGGGGGACGCAACGAGCAGTACTTC. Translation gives CAAKTGGRNEQYF.

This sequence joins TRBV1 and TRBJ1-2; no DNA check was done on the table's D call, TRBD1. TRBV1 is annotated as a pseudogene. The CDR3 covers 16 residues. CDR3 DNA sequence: TGCACCAGCAGCCAACTACCTTTAGGGCAGGGGTATGGCTACACCTTC. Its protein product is CTSSQLPLGQGYGYTF.

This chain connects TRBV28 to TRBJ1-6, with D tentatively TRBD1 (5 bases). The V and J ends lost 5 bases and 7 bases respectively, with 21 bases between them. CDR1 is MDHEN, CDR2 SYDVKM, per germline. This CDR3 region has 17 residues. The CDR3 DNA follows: TGTGCCAGCAGTCCCCCGGTCCAGGGATTTACCAATTCACCCCTCCACTTT. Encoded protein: CASSPPVQGFTNSPLHF.

CDR3 sequence reads: CASSPAQRTKTQYF. CDR3 sequence (DNA): TGTGCCAGCAGCCCAGCGCAGCGAACGAAGACCCAGTACTTC. The chain has TRBV5-8 and TRBJ2-5; D is unresolved. V lost 4 bases, J lost 6 bases, and 16 bases lay in between. This CDR3 has 14 residues. Germline V lookup: CDR1 SGHTS, CDR2 YDEGEE.

The CDR3 region is CASSHQGGNTEAFF. CDR3 DNA sequence: TGCGCCAGCAGCCATCAGGGGGGGAACACTGAAGCTTTCTTT. The chain links TRBV5-1 to TRBJ1-1; TRBD1 agrees at 7 bases. The CDR3 extends over 14 amino acids. The ends lost 4 bases at V and 1 base at J; junction bases unmatched: 4. Per the germline V gene, CDR1 is SGHRS and CDR2 is YFSETQ. The whole variable domain, remainder taken from reference TRBV5-1 and TRBJ1-1, is KAGVTQTPRYLIKTRGQQVTLSCSPISGHRSVSWYQQTPGQGLQFLFEYFSETQRNKGNFPGRFSGRQFSNSRSEMNVSTLELGDSALYLCASSHQGGNTEAFFGQGTRLTVV.

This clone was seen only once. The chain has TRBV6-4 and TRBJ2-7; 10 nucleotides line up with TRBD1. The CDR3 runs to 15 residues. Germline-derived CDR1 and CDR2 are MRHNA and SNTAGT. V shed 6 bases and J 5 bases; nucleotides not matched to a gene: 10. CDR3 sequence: CASRYGTGENHEQYF. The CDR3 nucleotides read TGTGCCAGCAGATACGGGACAGGGGAAAATCACGAGCAGTACTTC.